The T cell receptor (beta chain) under discussion was sequenced for a study of PD-1 blockade in mismatch repair-deficient tumors. Study-wide points: After pembrolizumab, tumor-resident clones rose rapidly, then generally contracted before radiologic responses.

All patients were mismatch repair deficient, assessed by either PCR or immunohistochemistry. The TCR-sequenced patients were three responders to pembrolizumab. The CDR3 is made up of 19 amino acids. V lost 4 bases and J lost 1; bases outside the gene matches: 12. Germline loops: CDR1 SEHNR, CDR2 FQNEAQ (reference sequence). Libraries were prepared by immunoSEQ multiplex PCR; TCRdb keeps only in-frame clonotypes and omits some of them. Here the sample spans some 84,000 clones, 81% being singletons. This clone appeared once. Its target is not known. Sequenced here: peripheral blood, sampled 12 weeks after starting pembrolizumab. This TCR came from an adult with mismatch repair-deficient cancer. The chain has TRBV7-9 and TRBJ2-1; 11 nucleotides align to TRBD2. CDR3 bases: TGTGCCAGCAGCTCCCGACTAGCGGGACATTGGGAGTCCTACAATGAGCAGTTCTTC. Translating it yields CASSSRLAGHWESYNEQFF.